This T cell receptor (beta chain) is from a study of blood T cell repertoires in COVID-19. Study in general: Whether acute or convalescent, the COVID-19 samples came from the United States, Italy and Spain.

In the original processing: The assay estimated nucleated cells by amplifying reference gene primers. Using immunoSEQ multiplex PCR, the repertoire was profiled, and TCRdb retains in-frame clones only, with some absent. V and J calls and clone size come straight from that table; D and trimming were deduced from the DNA. Among about 73,000 clones listed, 82% were seen once. Germline CDR1 is MNHNS and CDR2 is SASEGT. V was cut by 1 base and J by 11 bases, with 6 bases left in between. This CDR3 comprises 11 residues. The sample taken for sequencing was peripheral blood. J is TRBJ2-1 and V is TRBV6-1; D call uncertain. This receptor was identified in a woman aged 55-75 years with acute or convalescent COVID-19. For the CDR3, the DNA is TGTGCCAGCAGTGAAGATCTAAAGCAGTTCTTC. Translated: CASSEDLKQFF.